This T cell receptor beta chain was retrieved from a study of T cells in Graves' hyperthyroidism and ophthalmopathy. Amplification yielded TCR beta CDR3 regions, with RNA transcripts as the source. With the HTBI primer set, the TCR CDR3 went through a first round of RT-PCR. Via MiXCR, TCRdb re-called the multiplex PCR reads, giving one row per CDR3 protein. The sample holds about 620,000 distinct CDR3 sequences, roughly 16% seen once. The authors deemed Graves' hyperthyroidism stable absent ophthalmopathy progression within 18 months. Among the patients, aged 18 to 65, hyperthyroidism was newly diagnosed and had lasted under 2 months. With 0 bases removed from V and 3 bases from J, the gap between germline ends came to 12 bases. Germline V gives CDR1 SGHTA, CDR2 FQGTGA. The CDR3 is 15 residues long. Study outcomes and limitations: Most thyroid clonotypes that were expanded above 0.001 also turned up in blood.

This clonotype occurred many times. No antigen is known for it. Sequences were obtained from blood. The sequence was obtained from a woman aged 25 to 39 with Graves' hyperthyroidism. This chain links TRBV7-3 with TRBJ2-7, with a weak D call TRBD2 (7 bases). CDR3 sequence: CASSLTGGGLYEQYF. In DNA, the CDR3 is TGTGCCAGCAGCTTAACGGGGGGGGGCCTCTACGAGCAGTACTTC.